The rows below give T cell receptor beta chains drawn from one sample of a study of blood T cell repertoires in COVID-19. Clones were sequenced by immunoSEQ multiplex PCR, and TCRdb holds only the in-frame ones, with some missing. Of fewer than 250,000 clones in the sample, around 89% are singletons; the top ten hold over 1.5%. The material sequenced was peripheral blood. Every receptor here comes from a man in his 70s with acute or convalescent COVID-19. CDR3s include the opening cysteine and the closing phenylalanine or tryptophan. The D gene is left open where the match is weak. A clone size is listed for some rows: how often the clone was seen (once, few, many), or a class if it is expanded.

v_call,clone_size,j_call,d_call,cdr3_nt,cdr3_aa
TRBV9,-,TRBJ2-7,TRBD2,TGTGCCAGCAGCGCAGGACTAGCGGGATTCGAGCAGTACTTC,CASSAGLAGFEQYF
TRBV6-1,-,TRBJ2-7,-,TGTGCCAGCAGTGAAGCTCGGACAACCTACGAGCAGTACTTC,CASSEARTTYEQYF
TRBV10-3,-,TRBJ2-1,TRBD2,TGTGCCATCAGACAAGGACTAGGCCTCTACAATGAGCAGTTCTTC,CAIRQGLGLYNEQFF
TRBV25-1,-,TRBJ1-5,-,TGTGCCAGCAGTGAGACAGGTTTCAATCAGCCCCAGCATTTT,CASSETGFNQPQHF
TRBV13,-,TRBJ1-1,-,TGTGCCAGCAGCTTAGGGACAGCGAACACTGAAGCTTTCTTT,CASSLGTANTEAFF
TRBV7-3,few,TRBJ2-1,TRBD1,TGTGCCAGCAGCTCCGGACAGGGCATCCGCTCCTACAATGAGCAGTTCTTC,CASSSGQGIRSYNEQFF
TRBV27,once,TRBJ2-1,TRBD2,TGTGCCAGCAGTTTAGCCCTTGGATTAGCGGGCGGCAATGAGCAGTTCTTC,CASSLALGLAGGNEQFF
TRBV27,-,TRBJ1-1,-,TGTGCCAGCAAAAAGGGGCAGAACACTGAAGCTTTCTTT,CASKKGQNTEAFF
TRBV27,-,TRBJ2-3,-,TGTGCCACCTCGTCGGACAATACGCAGTATTTT,CATSSDNTQYF
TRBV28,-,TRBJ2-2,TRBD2,TGTGCCAGCAGTTGGGTTGGGTTAAGGAATCGACTAGCGGGAGAAAACAGCGCCGGGGAGCTGTTTTTT,CASSWVGLRNRLAGENSAGELFF
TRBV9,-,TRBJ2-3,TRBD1,TGTGCCAGCAGCTTTTCGGGACAGTCCACAGATACGCAGTATTTT,CASSFSGQSTDTQYF
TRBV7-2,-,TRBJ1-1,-,TGTGCCAGCAGCCCCCAGAGGCAAGGCACTGAAGCTTTCTTT,CASSPQRQGTEAFF
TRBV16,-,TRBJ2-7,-,TGTGCCAGCAGCCAATCGGCAGGTGGGTCCTACGAGCAGTACTTC,CASSQSAGGSYEQYF
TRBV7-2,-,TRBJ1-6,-,TGTGCCAGCAGCTTAGGAGGGAGCTCCTATAATTCACCCCTCCACTTT,CASSLGGSSYNSPLHF
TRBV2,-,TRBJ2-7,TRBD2,TGTGCCAGCAGTGACCCAGCGGGAGTTTCCTACGAGCAGTACTTC,CASSDPAGVSYEQYF
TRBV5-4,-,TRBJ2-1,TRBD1,TGTGCCAGCAGCTTGGGGGACAGGCGAGGTGAGCAGTTCTTC,CASSLGDRRGEQFF
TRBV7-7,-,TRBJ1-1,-,TGTGCTAGCAGCGTGACAACGAACACTGAAGCTTTCTTT,CASSVTTNTEAFF
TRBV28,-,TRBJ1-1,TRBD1,TGTGCCAGCAGTTTAAAGACAGGGATCACTGAAGCTTTCTTT,CASSLKTGITEAFF
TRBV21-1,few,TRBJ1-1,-,TGTGCCAGCAGCGGAGGGTTAGCTGGACAGGGTTGCGGGTATAACACTGAAGCTTTCTTT,CASSGGLAGQGCGYNTEAFF
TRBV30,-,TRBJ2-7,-,TGTGCCTGGAGTGTAAGTCGGACAGCCCCCTACGAGCAGTACTTC,CAWSVSRTAPYEQYF
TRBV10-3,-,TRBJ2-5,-,TGTGCCACTGGAGCGAATCGCGAGACCCAGTACTTC,CATGANRETQYF
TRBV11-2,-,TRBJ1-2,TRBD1,TGTGCCAGCAGCCCCGCCATGGGACAGGGTAACTATGGCTACACCTTC,CASSPAMGQGNYGYTF
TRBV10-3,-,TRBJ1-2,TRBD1,TGTGCCAGCTCGACAGGGTCGCATGGCTACACCTTC,CASSTGSHGYTF
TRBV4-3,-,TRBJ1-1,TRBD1,TGCGCCAGCAGCCAAGATCGTAACAGGGGCCCGAACACTGAAGCTTTCTTT,CASSQDRNRGPNTEAFF
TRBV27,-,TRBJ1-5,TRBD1,TGTGCCAGCAGTTCCGGACAGGGGTATCAGCCCCAGCATTTT,CASSSGQGYQPQHF
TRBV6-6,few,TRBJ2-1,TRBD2,TGTGCCAGCAGTTACCGTCCTAGCGGGACAAACAATGAGCAGTTCTTC,CASSYRPSGTNNEQFF
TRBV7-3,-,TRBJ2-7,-,TGTGCCAGCAGCTTGGAAGGTGGGGCGTCCGAGCAGTACTTC,CASSLEGGASEQYF
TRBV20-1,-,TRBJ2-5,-,TGCAGTGCTAGTAATAGAATCCAAGAGACCCAGTACTTC,CSASNRIQETQYF
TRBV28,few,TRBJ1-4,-,TGTGCCAGCAGTTCCGTTCCAGGGGCAACTAATGAAAAACTGTTTTTT,CASSSVPGATNEKLFF
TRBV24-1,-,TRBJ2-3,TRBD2,TGTGCCACCAGTGTCCCTTGGGCGGGAGATTCATCGGATACGCAGTATTTT,CATSVPWAGDSSDTQYF
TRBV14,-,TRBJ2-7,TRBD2,TGTGCCAGCAGCCTTCTCCGGGAGGGCCGCTACGAGCAGTACTTC,CASSLLREGRYEQYF
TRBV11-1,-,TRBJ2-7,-,TGTGCCAGCAGCCCTACTCCACAGGGTTTCGACGAGCAGTACTTC,CASSPTPQGFDEQYF
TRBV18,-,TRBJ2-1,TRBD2,TGTGCCAGCTCACCGTCTCTAGCGGGGTACAATGAGCAGTTCTTC,CASSPSLAGYNEQFF
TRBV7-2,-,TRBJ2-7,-,TGTGCCAGCAGCGGCCGGCGGTGGCTATCTGACTACGAGCAGTACTTC,CASSGRRWLSDYEQYF
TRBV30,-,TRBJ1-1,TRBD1,TGTGCCGCTACAGGGGCTTTGAACACTGAAGCTTTCTTT,CAATGALNTEAFF
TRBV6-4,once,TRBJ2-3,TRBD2,TGTGCCAGCAGTACAATAGCGGGAGGCACAGATACGCAGTATTTT,CASSTIAGGTDTQYF
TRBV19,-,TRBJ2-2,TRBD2,TGTGCCAGTAGTCCACGGACTAGCGGGAGGACAGGCACCGGGGAGCTGTTTTTT,CASSPRTSGRTGTGELFF
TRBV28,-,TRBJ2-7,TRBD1,TGTGCCAGCAGAACACCCCGGGACAGGCCCTTCTACGAGCAGTACTTC,CASRTPRDRPFYEQYF
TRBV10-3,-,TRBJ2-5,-,TGTGCCACCAGCCCGGGGAACAGACAAGAGACCCAGTACTTC,CATSPGNRQETQYF
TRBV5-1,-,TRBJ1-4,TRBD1,TGCGCCAGCAGCGGGGACAGGCCGTTGGGTGAAAAACTGTTTTTT,CASSGDRPLGEKLFF
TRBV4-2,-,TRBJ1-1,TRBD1,TGTGCCAGCAGCCAACTGGGACAGGGAAACGCTGAAGCTTTCTTT,CASSQLGQGNAEAFF
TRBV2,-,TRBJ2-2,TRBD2,TGTGCCAGCACAGAGCGGGGGACGAACACCGGGGAGCTGTTTTTT,CASTERGTNTGELFF
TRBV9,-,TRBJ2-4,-,TGTGCCAGCAGCCGAAGCCCAGGGGACCTAGCCAAAAACATTCAGTACTTC,CASSRSPGDLAKNIQYF
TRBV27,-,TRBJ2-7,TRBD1,TGTGCCAGCAGTTTGGGGCAGGGGGCATACGAGCAGTACTTC,CASSLGQGAYEQYF
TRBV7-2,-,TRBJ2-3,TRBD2,TGTGCCAGCAGCTTAAGTGCGGGAGGTATCGATACGCAGTATTTT,CASSLSAGGIDTQYF
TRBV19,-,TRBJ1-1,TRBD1,TGTGCCAGTAGCTCCTTCCCGGGACAGGGGGCGACGAGGAACACTGAAGCTTTCTTT,CASSSFPGQGATRNTEAFF
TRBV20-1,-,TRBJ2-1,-,TGCAGTGCTCTCGACAGGAATGAGCAGTTCTTC,CSALDRNEQFF
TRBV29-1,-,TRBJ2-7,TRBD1,TGCAGCGTTAAGGGACAGGGGGCAAACGAGCAGTACTTC,CSVKGQGANEQYF
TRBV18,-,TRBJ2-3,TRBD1,TGTGCCAGCTCACCACTTACCCGACAGGGGGTGCCCACAGATACGCAGTATTTT,CASSPLTRQGVPTDTQYF
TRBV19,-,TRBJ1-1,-,TGTGCCAGTAGCAGGATTCAGGGATTCTCAGCTTTCTTT,CASSRIQGFSAFF